Presented here are 15 T cell receptor beta chains from one specimen sequenced in a study of cytomegalovirus exposure and HLA in healthy donors. This PCR relied on a set of 60 Vbeta primers and 13 Jbeta primers. Data came from immunoSEQ multiplex PCR; TCRdb stores just in-frame clones and leaves some out. The sample includes over 45,000 clones. Sequencing was done on a sample of PBMCs. These TCRs come from a woman aged 18-29 years in good health and CMV-seronegative.

The chain links TRBV6-4 to TRBJ1-1; perhaps TRBD1 as D (5 bases). The CDR3 contains 14 residues. CDR1 and CDR2 (germline): MRHNA, SNTAGT. Trimming left V 4 bases short and J 3 bases short, with 12 bases between. The CDR3 coding sequence is TGTGCCAGCAGTGTGGGGGAGGGTTACACTGAAGCTTTCTTT. Translated, it gives CASSVGEGYTEAFF.

The chain recombines TRBV9 with TRBJ2-7; tentatively, D is TRBD2 (5 bases). There are 15 residues in the CDR3. V was cut by 3 bases and J by 1 base, with 14 bases left in between. Germline assignment: CDR1 SGDLS and CDR2 YYNGEE. The CDR3 spells CASSDSSPPSYEQYF. In DNA form, the CDR3 reads TGTGCCAGCAGCGATTCTAGCCCGCCATCCTACGAGCAGTACTTC.

The V and J genes are TRBV6-6 and TRBJ2-1, with D perhaps matching TRBD1 (6 bases). V was trimmed by 2 bases and J by 5 bases, leaving 7 bases between them. This CDR3 is built from 13 residues. Germline V gene data show CDR1 as MNHNY and CDR2 as SVGAGI (reference sequence). CDR3 loop: CASSYRDNNEQFF. CDR3 sequence (DNA): TGTGCCAGCAGTTACCGGGACAACAATGAGCAGTTCTTC.

CDR3 region: CASSLVGSGASNTEAFF. CDR3 nucleotide sequence: TGCGCCAGCAGCTTGGTGGGAAGTGGGGCCTCGAACACTGAAGCTTTCTTT. The rearrangement joins TRBV5-1 to TRBJ1-1, with TRBD1 as a possible D gene (5 bases). V lost 0 bases and J lost 1, with 16 bases in between. This CDR3 is 17 amino acids long. Germline loops: CDR1 SGHRS, CDR2 YFSETQ.

To note about this clone: A junction end diverges from the germline sequence, so it may reflect a read error. The J gene is TRBJ2-5, the V gene TRBV13, with TRBD2 matching 9 bases. The CDR3 contains 17 residues. CDR1 is PRHDT and CDR2 is FYEKMQ in the germline V gene (reference sequence). CDR3 nucleotide sequence: TGTGCCAGCAGCGTAGGTGGTAGCGGGGGCCTACAAGAGACCCAGTACTTC. Its translation: CASSVGGSGGLQETQYF.

This chain connects TRBV28 to TRBJ2-7; possible D gene TRBD1, 5 bases. The CDR3 is 13 residues long. Trimming took 2 bases from V and 4 from J, leaving 9 bases between them. From germline, CDR1 is MDHEN and CDR2 SYDVKM. CDR3 sequence reads: CASSLRQLYEQYF. CDR3 DNA: TGTGCCAGCAGTTTACGACAGTTATACGAGCAGTACTTC.

The chain employs TRBV6-1 and TRBJ1-2, with D uncertain. Trimming pared 10 bases from V and 0 bases from J, leaving 15 bases between. Germline CDR1 is MNHNS and CDR2 is SASEGT. This CDR3 is built from 14 residues. CDR3 nucleotide sequence: TGTGCCACCATGTACTTCGGAGCTAACTATGGCTACACCTTC. It is translated as CATMYFGANYGYTF.

This sequence joins TRBV28 and TRBJ2-3, with D tentatively TRBD1 (6 bases). V was cut by 5 bases and J by 3 bases, with 9 bases left in between. This CDR3 is built from 13 residues. The V gene's germline CDR1 is MDHEN and CDR2 SYDVKM. The CDR3 is CASSPQGTDTQYF. In DNA form, the CDR3 reads TGTGCCAGCAGTCCACAGGGAACAGATACGCAGTATTTT.

The chain recombines TRBV9 with TRBJ2-3, with D maybe TRBD2 (6 bases). The germline V and J ends were trimmed by 0 bases and 9 bases, with 11 bases remaining between them. The CDR3 length is 13 residues. Germline CDR1 SGDLS, CDR2 YYNGEE. The CDR3 reads CASSVVDRGTQYF. In DNA form, the CDR3 reads TGTGCCAGCAGCGTAGTCGATCGGGGGACGCAGTATTTT.

The chain employs TRBV10-1 and TRBJ2-7; TRBD1 matches at 7 bases. This CDR3 has 14 amino acids. V trimming: 2 bases; J trimming: 4 bases; junction bases outside the gene matches: 5. CDR1 WNHNN and CDR2 SYGVQD come from the germline V gene (reference sequence). CDR3 in DNA: TGCGCCAGCAGTGAGAGGGGGACAGAATACGAGCAGTACTTC. It translates to CASSERGTEYEQYF.

The chain carries TRBV7-9 and TRBJ2-6; 8 bases align to TRBD1. Germline V gene sequence: CDR1 SEHNR, CDR2 FQNEAQ (reference sequence). J was trimmed by 0 bases and V by 4 bases; bases with no gene match: 11. The CDR3 covers 19 residues. The CDR3 bases are TGTGCCAGCAGCTCATCATCCGGGACAGGTTCCTCTGGGGCCAACGTCCTGACTTTC. Encoded protein: CASSSSSGTGSSGANVLTF.

The chain combines TRBV18 with TRBJ1-1; TRBD1 is a possible D gene (6 bases). V gave up 5 bases and J gave up 3 bases, with 16 bases separating them. The length of the CDR3 is 15 residues. CDR1 is KGHSH and CDR2 is LQKENI in the germline V gene. The DNA of the CDR3 is TGTGCCAGCTCAGTCTCACAGGGTGTTGACACTGAAGCTTTCTTT. As protein: CASSVSQGVDTEAFF.

This clone is classed as medium-sized by frequency. V usage is TRBV5-6 and J usage is TRBJ1-1, with TRBD1 as a possible D gene (6 bases). The CDR3 runs to 13 residues. Germline lookup yields CDR1 SGHDT and CDR2 YYEEEE. With 2 bases removed from V and 7 bases from J, the gap between germline ends came to 12 bases. The CDR3, as DNA: TGTGCCAGCAGCTTAGGACAGATTATTGAAGCTTTCTTT. As protein: CASSLGQIIEAFF.

The chain uses TRBV7-9 and TRBJ1-2; D is perhaps TRBD1 (6 bases). Germline V lookup: CDR1 SEHNR, CDR2 FQNEAQ (reference sequence). V lost 1 base and J 8 bases, leaving 17 bases between the germline ends. This CDR3 has 15 amino acids. The CDR3 loop is CASSLESEGVWGYTF. CDR3 nucleotide sequence: TGTGCCAGCAGCTTAGAATCTGAGGGGGTGTGGGGCTACACCTTC.

J is TRBJ1-1 and V is TRBV11-2, with 10 bases lining up with TRBD1. Germline CDR1 is SGHAT and CDR2 is FQNNGV. This CDR3 contains 16 residues. V was pared by 3 bases and J by 2 bases, with 6 bases of the junction left unmatched. This CDR3 is CASSFLGTGANTEAFF. As DNA, the CDR3 is TGTGCCAGCAGCTTCCTCGGGACAGGGGCCAACACTGAAGCTTTCTTT.